What follows are 14 T cell receptor beta chains derived from one specimen sequenced in a study of T cell changes during pregnancy in multiple sclerosis. Here immunoSEQ multiplex PCR was the method, and the copy in TCRdb shows in-frame clones only, minus some. Among approximately 70,000 clones listed, more than 85% were seen once. The material was peripheral blood, obtained in the first trimester of pregnancy. All receptors derive from a female donor with multiple sclerosis, enrolled in a pregnancy study.

The chain recombines TRBV5-1 with TRBJ1-6; 8 nucleotides match TRBD1. The CDR3 runs 14 residues. Trimming at V came to 2 bases and at J to 10 bases, leaving 5 bases not matched to a gene. Germline assignment: CDR1 SGHRS and CDR2 YFSETQ. The CDR3 DNA reads as TGCGCCAGCAGCTTCGGGGACAGGAGCTCACCCCTCCACTTT. It encodes CASSFGDRSSPLHF.

This sequence joins TRBV6-4 and TRBJ2-1; 8 bases are a match to TRBD2. The CDR3 covers 15 residues. V trimming: 6 bases; J trimming: 4 bases; junction bases outside the gene matches: 8. CDR1 is MRHNA and CDR2 is SNTAGT in the germline V gene. The CDR3 coding sequence is TGTGCCAGCAGCCTGAACCAGCGGGGGTACAATGAGCAGTTCTTC. This gives the protein CASSLNQRGYNEQFF.

V usage is TRBV9 and J usage is TRBJ2-2; D is possibly TRBD2 (5 bases). The V end was cut by 0 bases, the J end by 6 bases, with 18 bases between. The CDR3 covers 17 residues. Per the germline V gene, CDR1 is SGDLS and CDR2 is YYNGEE. The CDR3 bases are TGTGCCAGCAGCGTAGATCCAGGAAGCGGATTCTCCGGGGAGCTGTTTTTT. Protein product: CASSVDPGSGFSGELFF.

This chain links TRBV11-2 with TRBJ2-1; TRBD2 matches at 8 bases. V was clipped by 2 bases and J by 13 bases; unmatched bases: 7. Germline V gives CDR1 SGHAT, CDR2 FQNNGV. CDR3 size: 13 residues. The CDR3 loop reads CASSLTGGWQQFF. CDR3 in DNA: TGTGCCAGCAGCTTAACGGGGGGGTGGCAACAGTTCTTC.

The chain links TRBV6-5 to TRBJ2-3; TRBD2 aligns across 9 bases. Trimming took 6 bases from V and 3 from J; bases not matched to a gene: 4. Germline V gene lookup returns CDR1 MNHEY and CDR2 SVGAGI. The length of the CDR3 is 14 residues. The CDR3, as DNA: TGTGCCAGCAGAATAGCGGGAGCGACAGATACGCAGTATTTT. It yields the protein CASRIAGATDTQYF.

This clone was seen only a few times. The rearrangement uses TRBV5-3 and TRBJ2-1; TRBD2 matches at 7 bases. TRBV5-3 counts as an open reading frame of uncertain function. This CDR3 contains 15 residues. Germline trimming cut 2 bases from V and 4 bases from J; bases unmatched to any gene: 6. This CDR3 is CARSLRAGPYNEQFF. The CDR3 DNA follows: TGTGCCAGAAGCTTAAGAGCGGGACCTTACAATGAGCAGTTCTTC.

This chain links TRBV2 with TRBJ1-1; TRBD1 aligns across 7 bases. The V gene end was trimmed by 3 bases and the J gene end by 0 bases; junction bases not matched to a gene: 4. This CDR3 has 15 residues. The V gene's germline CDR1 is SNHLY and CDR2 FYNNEI. The CDR3 is CASSEGQNMNTEAFF. The CDR3 DNA reads TGTGCCAGCAGTGAGGGACAGAACATGAACACTGAAGCTTTCTTT.

CDR3 nucleotide sequence: TGTGCCAGCAGCGGGAGGGGCTACACCTTC. It translates to CASSGRGYTF. The chain links TRBV9 to TRBJ1-2; D is ambiguous. The CDR3 sequence is 10 residues long. Germline values: CDR1 SGDLS, CDR2 YYNGEE. The germline V and J ends were trimmed by 3 bases and 8 bases, with 5 bases remaining between them.

The chain is built from TRBV2 and TRBJ1-3; possible D gene TRBD1, 5 bases. Trimming shortened V by 9 bases and J by 5 bases, and 14 bases separated the two germline ends. The CDR3 contains 13 residues. Germline V lookup: CDR1 SNHLY, CDR2 FYNNEI. CDR3 DNA sequence: TGTGCCAGGGGGTCGGCAGGGAGAAACACCATATATTTT. It is translated as CARGSAGRNTIYF.

The chain recombines TRBV18 with TRBJ2-2, with D possibly being TRBD1 (5 bases). The germline gives CDR1 KGHSH, CDR2 LQKENI. Trimming left V 5 bases short and J 2 bases short, with 12 bases between. The CDR3 is 15 amino acids. The DNA of the CDR3 is TGTGCCAGCTCAGTCAGGGCGTCAAACACCGGGGAGCTGTTTTTT. This sequence encodes CASSVRASNTGELFF.

The sample holds a few counts of this clone. V is TRBV2 and J is TRBJ2-3, with TRBD2 matching 13 bases. V trimming: 6 bases; J trimming: 4 bases; junction bases outside the gene matches: 4. CDR3 length: 15 residues. Germline CDR1 SNHLY, CDR2 FYNNEI. The CDR3 reads CASRRTSGSADTQYF. As DNA, the CDR3 is TGTGCCAGCAGGAGGACTAGCGGGAGTGCAGATACGCAGTATTTT. The variable domain in full, completed from reference TRBV2 and TRBJ2-3, reads EPEVTQTPSHQVTQMGQEVILRCVPISNHLYFYWYRQILGQKVEFLVSFYNNEISEKSEIFDDQFSVERPDGSNFTLKIRSTKLEDSAMYFCASRRTSGSADTQYFGPGTRLTVL.

A few counts support this clone. In the same sample, other DNA sequences code for this CDR3. The V gene is TRBV2, the J gene TRBJ1-2; 7 nucleotides align to TRBD1. The CDR3 length is 13 residues. Germline V lookup: CDR1 SNHLY, CDR2 FYNNEI. V gave up 7 bases and J gave up 3 bases; unmatched junction bases: 5. The CDR3 DNA reads as TGTGCCAGCACGAGGGGGCGAGACTATGGCTACACCTTC. Its protein is CASTRGRDYGYTF.

The chain combines TRBV28 with TRBJ2-6; TRBD1 agrees at 7 bases. The CDR3 totals 16 residues. Germline loops: CDR1 MDHEN, CDR2 SYDVKM. V was clipped by 3 bases and J by 4 bases; unmatched bases: 6. The CDR3 loop reads CASSFYRGPGANVLTF. Written as DNA, the CDR3 is TGTGCCAGCAGTTTTTACAGGGGACCCGGGGCCAACGTCCTGACTTTC.

The CDR3 region is CASSRTGGVGTQYF. For the CDR3, the DNA is TGTGCCAGCTCCCGGACAGGGGGCGTTGGGACCCAGTACTTC. The J gene is TRBJ2-5, the V gene TRBV6-5; 11 bases are a match to TRBD1. The CDR3 contains 14 residues. Trimming cost V 8 bases and J 7 bases; bases outside gene matches: 9. Germline V gene sequence: CDR1 MNHEY, CDR2 SVGAGI.